This paragraph reports one T cell receptor (beta chain). Its specificity is not known. Germline V gene lookup returns CDR1 KGHSH and CDR2 LQKENI. The length of the CDR3 is 16 residues. The team made cDNA by running eight separate reactions for each sample. With the 5' RACE reads reprocessed, TCRdb shows one record per CDR3 protein and no DNA. The repertoire table contains approximately 100,000 distinct CDR3 sequences. This sample was included in a study of monozygotic twins with inflammatory bowel disease. Study findings and constraints: Healthy co-twins, by inverse Simpson, had higher TCRbeta diversity than their siblings with IBD. Lower sharing of clonotypes with other individuals was seen in IBD patients than in healthy twins. This was most marked in patients showing signs of disease activity.

The chain carries TRBV18 and TRBJ1-3; TCRdb outputs TRBD1, but without DNA this stays unchecked. The TCR was taken from a human donor with ulcerative colitis or Crohn's disease, or a healthy co-twin of an affected twin (not recorded which). The specimen was blood. The CDR3 loop reads CASSPSGQGARNTIYF.